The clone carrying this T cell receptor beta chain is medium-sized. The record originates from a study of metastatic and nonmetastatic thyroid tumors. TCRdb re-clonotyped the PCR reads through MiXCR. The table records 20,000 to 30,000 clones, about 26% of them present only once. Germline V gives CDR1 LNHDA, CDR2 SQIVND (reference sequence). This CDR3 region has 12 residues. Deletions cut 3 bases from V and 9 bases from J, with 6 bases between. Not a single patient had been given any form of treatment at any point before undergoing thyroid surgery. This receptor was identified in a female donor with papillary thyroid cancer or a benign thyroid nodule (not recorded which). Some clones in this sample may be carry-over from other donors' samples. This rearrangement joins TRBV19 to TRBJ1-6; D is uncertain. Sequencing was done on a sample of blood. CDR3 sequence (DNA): TGTGCCAGTAGTATCTCGACTTCACCCCTCCACTTT. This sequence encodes CASSISTSPLHF.